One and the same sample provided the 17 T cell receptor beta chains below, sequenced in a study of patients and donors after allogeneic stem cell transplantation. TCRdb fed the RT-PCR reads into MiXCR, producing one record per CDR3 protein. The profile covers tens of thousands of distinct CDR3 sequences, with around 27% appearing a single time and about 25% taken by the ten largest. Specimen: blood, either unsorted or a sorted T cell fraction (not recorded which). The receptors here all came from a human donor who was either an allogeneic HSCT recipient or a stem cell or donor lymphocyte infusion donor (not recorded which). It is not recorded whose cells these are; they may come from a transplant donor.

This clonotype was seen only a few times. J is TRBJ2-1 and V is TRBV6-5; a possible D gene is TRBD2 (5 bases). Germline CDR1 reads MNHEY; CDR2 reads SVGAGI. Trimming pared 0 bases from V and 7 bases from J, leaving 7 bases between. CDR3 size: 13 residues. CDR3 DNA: TGTGCCAGCAGTTACTCGTCGGGAAATGAGCAGTTCTTC. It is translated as CASSYSSGNEQFF.

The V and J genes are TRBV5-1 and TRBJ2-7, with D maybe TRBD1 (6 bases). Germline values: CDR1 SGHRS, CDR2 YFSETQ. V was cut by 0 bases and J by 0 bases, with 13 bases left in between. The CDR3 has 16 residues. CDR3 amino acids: CASSLGQVPSSYEQYF. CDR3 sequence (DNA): TGCGCCAGCAGCTTGGGACAGGTACCCAGCTCCTACGAGCAGTACTTC.

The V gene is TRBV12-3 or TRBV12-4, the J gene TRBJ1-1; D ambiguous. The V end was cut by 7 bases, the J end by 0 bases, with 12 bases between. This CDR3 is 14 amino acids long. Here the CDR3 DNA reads TGTGCCAGCAACCCCTCGAGGATGAACACTGAAGCTTTCTTT. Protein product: CASNPSRMNTEAFF.

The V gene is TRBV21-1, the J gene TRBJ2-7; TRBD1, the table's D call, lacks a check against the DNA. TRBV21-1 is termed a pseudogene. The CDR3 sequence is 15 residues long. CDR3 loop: CASSSKTGSGGEQYF. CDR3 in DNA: TGTGCCAGCAGCAGCAAGACAGGGTCCGGGGGAGAGCAGTACTTC.

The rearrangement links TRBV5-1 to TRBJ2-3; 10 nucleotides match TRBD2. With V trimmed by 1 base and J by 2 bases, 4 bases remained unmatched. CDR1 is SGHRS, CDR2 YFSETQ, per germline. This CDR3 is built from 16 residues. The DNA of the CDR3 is TGCGCCAGCAGCTTGTTACTAGCGGGATTCACAGATACGCAGTATTTT. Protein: CASSLLLAGFTDTQYF.

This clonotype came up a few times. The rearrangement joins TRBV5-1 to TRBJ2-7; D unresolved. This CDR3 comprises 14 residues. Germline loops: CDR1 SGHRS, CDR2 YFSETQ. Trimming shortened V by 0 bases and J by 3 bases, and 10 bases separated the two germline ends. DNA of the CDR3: TGCGCCAGCAGCTTGGTGGATCCCGGCTACGAGCAGTACTTC. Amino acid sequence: CASSLVDPGYEQYF.

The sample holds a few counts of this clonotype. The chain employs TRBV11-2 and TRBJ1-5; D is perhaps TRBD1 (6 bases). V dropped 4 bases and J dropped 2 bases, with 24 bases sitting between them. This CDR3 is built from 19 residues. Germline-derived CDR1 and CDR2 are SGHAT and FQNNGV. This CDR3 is CASSSTGSAGNIGNQPQHF. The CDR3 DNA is TGTGCCAGCAGCTCCACAGGGTCGGCAGGGAATATAGGCAATCAGCCCCAGCATTTT.

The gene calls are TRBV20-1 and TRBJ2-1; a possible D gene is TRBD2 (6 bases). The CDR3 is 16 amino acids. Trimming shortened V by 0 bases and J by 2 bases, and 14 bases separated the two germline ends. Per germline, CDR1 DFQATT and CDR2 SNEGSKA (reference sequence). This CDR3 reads CSARDWGEIAYNEQFF. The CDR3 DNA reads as TGCAGTGCTAGAGATTGGGGGGAGATCGCCTACAATGAGCAGTTCTTC.

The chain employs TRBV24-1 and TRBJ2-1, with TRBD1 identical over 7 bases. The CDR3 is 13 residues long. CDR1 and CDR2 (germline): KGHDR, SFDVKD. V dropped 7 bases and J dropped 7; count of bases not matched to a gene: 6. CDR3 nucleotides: TGTGCCACCAGGTCGACAGGGCGGAATGAGCAGTTCTTC. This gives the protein CATRSTGRNEQFF.

This CDR3 reads CASSLGSGGARTDTQYF. The CDR3 region has the DNA TGCGCCAGCAGCTTGGGGAGCGGGGGGGCCCGCACAGATACGCAGTATTTT. The V gene is TRBV5-1, the J gene TRBJ2-3; TRBD2 matches 10 bases. Unmatched junction bases numbered 5, after V lost 0 bases and J lost 1 base. This CDR3 comprises 17 residues. The germline V gene has CDR1 SGHRS and CDR2 YFSETQ. Combining the CDR3 with reference TRBV5-1 and TRBJ2-3 gives the whole variable domain KAGVTQTPRYLIKTRGQQVTLSCSPISGHRSVSWYQQTPGQGLQFLFEYFSETQRNKGNFPGRFSGRQFSNSRSEMNVSTLELGDSALYLCASSLGSGGARTDTQYFGPGTRLTVL.

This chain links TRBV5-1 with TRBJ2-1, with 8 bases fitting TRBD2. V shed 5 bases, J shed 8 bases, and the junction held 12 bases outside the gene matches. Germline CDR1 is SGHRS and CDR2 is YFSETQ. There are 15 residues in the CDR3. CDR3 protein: CASSPLADVRDEQFF. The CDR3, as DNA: TGCGCCAGCAGTCCACTAGCGGACGTCCGGGATGAGCAGTTCTTC. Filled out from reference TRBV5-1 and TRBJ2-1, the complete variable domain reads KAGVTQTPRYLIKTRGQQVTLSCSPISGHRSVSWYQQTPGQGLQFLFEYFSETQRNKGNFPGRFSGRQFSNSRSEMNVSTLELGDSALYLCASSPLADVRDEQFFGPGTRLTVL.

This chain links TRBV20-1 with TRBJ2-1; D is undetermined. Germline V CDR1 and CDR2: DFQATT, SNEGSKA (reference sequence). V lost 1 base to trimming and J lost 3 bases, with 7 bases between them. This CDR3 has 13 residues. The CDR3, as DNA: TGCAGTGCTAGAGTAGGTAGCTACAATGAGCAGTTCTTC. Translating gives CSARVGSYNEQFF.

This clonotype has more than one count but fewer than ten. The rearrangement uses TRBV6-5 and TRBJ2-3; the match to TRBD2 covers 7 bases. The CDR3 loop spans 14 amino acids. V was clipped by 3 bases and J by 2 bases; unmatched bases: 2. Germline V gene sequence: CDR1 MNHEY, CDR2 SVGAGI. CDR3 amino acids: CASSYGGVTDTQYF. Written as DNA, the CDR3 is TGTGCCAGCAGTTATGGGGGGGTCACAGATACGCAGTATTTT.

The CDR3: CASSLGYRSGGYTF. CDR3 DNA: TGTGCCAGCAGCTTAGGCTACAGGTCCGGTGGCTACACCTTC. This chain joins TRBV11-2 and TRBJ1-2, with D tentatively TRBD1 (5 bases). CDR1 SGHAT and CDR2 FQNNGV come from the germline V gene. The CDR3 sequence is 14 residues long. Trimming left V 1 base short and J 7 bases short, with 13 bases between.

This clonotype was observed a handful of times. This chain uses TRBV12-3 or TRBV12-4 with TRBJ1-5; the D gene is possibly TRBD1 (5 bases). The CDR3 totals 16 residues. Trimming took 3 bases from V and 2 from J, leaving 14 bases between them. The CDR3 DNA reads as TGTGCCAGCAGTTTGGGGGAGGGTATTGGCAATCAGCCCCAGCATTTT. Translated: CASSLGEGIGNQPQHF.

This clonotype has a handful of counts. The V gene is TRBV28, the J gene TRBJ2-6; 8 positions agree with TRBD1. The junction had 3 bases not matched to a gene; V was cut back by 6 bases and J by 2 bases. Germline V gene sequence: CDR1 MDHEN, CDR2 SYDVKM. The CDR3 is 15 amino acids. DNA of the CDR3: TGTGCCAGCAGGCTACAGGGGGCTGGGGCCAACGTCCTGACTTTC. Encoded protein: CASRLQGAGANVLTF.

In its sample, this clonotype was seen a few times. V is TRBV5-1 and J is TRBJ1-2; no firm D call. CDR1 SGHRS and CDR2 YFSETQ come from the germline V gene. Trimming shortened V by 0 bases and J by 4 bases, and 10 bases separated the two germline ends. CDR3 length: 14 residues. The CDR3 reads CASSLVGFSYGYTF. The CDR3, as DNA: TGCGCCAGCAGCTTGGTAGGGTTTAGCTATGGCTACACCTTC.